What follows are 11 T cell receptor beta chains derived from one specimen sequenced in a study of T cells in Graves' hyperthyroidism and ophthalmopathy (dated by TCRdb to about 2019). Library preparation employed multiplex PCR. TCRdb lists the instrument as Illumina HiSeq 2000. The TCR beta CDR3 regions were amplified from the RNA transcripts. For the first round of RT-PCR on the TCR CDR3, the HTBI primer set was used together with the Qiagen OneStep RT-PCR kit. TCRdb reanalyzed the raw reads on its own, using fastp at Q25 for trimming and MiXCR for clone calling, and kept in-frame beta chains. Rows matching on CDR3 protein sequence are summarized as one entry with the most common DNA and genes. Across this sample there are 90,000 to 120,000 distinct CDR3 sequences, with approximately 15% seen only once. Around two fifths of the sample is taken by the ten largest. The sequenced sample was blood. Source of these receptors: a woman between 50 and 59 years old with Graves' hyperthyroidism.

This clonotype occurred many times. This sequence joins TRBV2 and TRBJ1-1; D uncertain. Trimming shortened V by 4 bases and J by 1 base, and 7 bases separated the two germline ends. The length of the CDR3 is 13 residues. Germline loops: CDR1 SNHLY, CDR2 FYNNEI. Here the CDR3 DNA reads TGTGCCAGCAGTGTGACACCGAACACTGAAGCTTTCTTT. Translated: CASSVTPNTEAFF.

In its sample, this clonotype was seen many times. The genes are TRBV27 and TRBJ2-1; 9 nucleotides match TRBD1. The CDR3 runs to 15 residues. Germline V CDR1 and CDR2: MNHEY, SMNVEV (reference sequence). Trimming took 5 bases from V and 7 from J; bases not matched to a gene: 9. CDR3 amino acids: CASSATGGAFNEQFF. In nucleotides, the CDR3 is TGTGCCAGCAGTGCCACAGGGGGCGCGTTTAATGAGCAGTTCTTC.

This clonotype was observed many times. The chain joins TRBV2 to TRBJ2-7, with TRBD1 matching over 8 bases. The CDR3 loop spans 14 amino acids. V dropped 5 bases and J dropped 7; count of bases not matched to a gene: 10. Germline lookup yields CDR1 SNHLY and CDR2 FYNNEI. CDR3 DNA: TGTGCCAGCAGTCTCATGAGACAGGGGAATGAGCAGTACTTC. This encodes CASSLMRQGNEQYF.

This clonotype occurred many times. The chain combines TRBV28 with TRBJ2-7, with 11 nucleotides matching TRBD2. In germline, CDR1 is MDHEN, CDR2 SYDVKM. Trimming removed 8 bases from V and 4 bases from J; junction bases left unmatched: 4. The CDR3 sequence is 13 residues long. This chain's CDR3 is CASLAGGLYEQYF. The CDR3 nucleotides read TGTGCCAGCTTAGCGGGAGGGCTGTACGAGCAGTACTTC.

This clonotype was found many times. This rearrangement joins TRBV5-1 to TRBJ2-7; the match to TRBD2 covers 7 bases. Looked up from germline, CDR1 is SGHRS and CDR2 is YFSETQ. Trimming took 3 bases from V and 3 from J; bases not matched to a gene: 6. The CDR3 contains 14 residues. CDR3 in DNA: TGCGCCAGCAGCTCTAGCGGATATTTCTACGAGCAGTACTTC. It specifies CASSSSGYFYEQYF. Filled out from reference TRBV5-1 and TRBJ2-7, the complete variable domain reads KAGVTQTPRYLIKTRGQQVTLSCSPISGHRSVSWYQQTPGQGLQFLFEYFSETQRNKGNFPGRFSGRQFSNSRSEMNVSTLELGDSALYLCASSSSGYFYEQYFGPGTRLTVT.

This clonotype was recorded at least ten times. This rearrangement joins TRBV12-3 or TRBV12-4 to TRBJ2-5, with D possibly being TRBD1 (5 bases). The CDR3 is made up of 14 amino acids. V gave up 2 bases and J gave up 2 bases, with 9 bases separating them. CDR3 in amino acids: CASSLRRQQETQYF. The CDR3 DNA is TGTGCCAGCAGTTTAAGGAGACAGCAAGAGACCCAGTACTTC.

The chain is built from TRBV20-1 and TRBJ2-7; 9 nucleotides align to TRBD2. CDR1 is DFQATT, CDR2 SNEGSKA, per germline (reference sequence). Germline trimming cut 3 bases from V and 2 bases from J; bases unmatched to any gene: 11. This CDR3 is 16 amino acids long. The CDR3 DNA is TGCAGTGCTAGTAGGTCTAGCGGGATTGGGACCTACGAGCAGTACTTC. Protein: CSASRSSGIGTYEQYF.

This clonotype was recorded many times. The genes are TRBV9 and TRBJ1-2; TRBD1 matches 7 bases. Per germline, CDR1 SGDLS and CDR2 YYNGEE. The CDR3 loop spans 17 amino acids. Unmatched junction bases numbered 11, after V lost 3 bases and J lost 0 bases. CDR3 DNA: TGTGCCAGCAGCGAAGCCGGGACAGCGGACCCTAACTATGGCTACACCTTC. It specifies CASSEAGTADPNYGYTF.

The chain couples TRBV11-3 to TRBJ2-5; D remains ambiguous. Germline V gene sequence: CDR1 SGHNT, CDR2 YENEEA. This CDR3 spans 16 amino acids. Trimming took off 2 bases at V and 4 bases at J, with 17 bases between the two ends. The CDR3 spells CASSLSRLGGRETQYF. The DNA of the CDR3 is TGTGCCAGCAGCTTATCACGGTTGGGTGGTCGAGAGACCCAGTACTTC.

In its sample, this clonotype was seen many times. The chain links TRBV6-1 to TRBJ2-5; no definite D call. The germline V gene encodes CDR1 MNHNS and CDR2 SASEGT. The CDR3 is 12 residues long. The V gene lost 3 bases and the J gene lost 8 bases, with 10 bases spanning the gap. The DNA of the CDR3 is TGTGCCAGCAGTGAGCGAACAGAAACCCAGTACTTC. It translates to CASSERTETQYF.

Concerning this clonotype itself: A read error is possible here, since a much larger clone lies one base away. The chain combines TRBV5-1 with TRBJ2-5; D unclear. Trimming cost V 4 bases and J 5 bases, with 12 bases left between them. There are 13 residues in the CDR3. The germline V gene encodes CDR1 SGHRS and CDR2 YFSETQ. The CDR3 loop reads CASSQTGVETQYF. CDR3 nucleotides: TGCGCCAGCAGCCAGACTGGTGTGGAGACCCAGTACTTC. The full variable domain, rest sourced from reference TRBV5-1 and TRBJ2-5, is KAGVTQTPRYLIKTRGQQVTLSCSPISGHRSVSWYQQTPGQGLQFLFEYFSETQRNKGNFPGRFSGRQFSNSRSEMNVSTLELGDSALYLCASSQTGVETQYFGPGTRLLVL.